Below are 19 T cell receptor beta chains sequenced from a single sample in a study of cytomegalovirus exposure and HLA in healthy donors (dated by TCRdb to about 2017). Libraries came from the immunoSEQ multiplex PCR assay. The source is immuneACCESS, and TCRdb retained only in-frame sequences with V and J called. Part of the clones is not carried over; for the studies checked, unresolved V genes explain less than half of this, and the remainder is unexplained. The sample has 100,000 or so clones on record, about 90% of them singletons. The ten top clones hold 5.5% to 7% of the sample. The sample comprised PBMCs. These receptors were obtained from a man younger than 35 in good health and CMV-seropositive.

The V and J genes are TRBV9 and TRBJ2-2, with a possible D match to TRBD1 (6 bases). Germline-derived CDR1 and CDR2 are SGDLS and YYNGEE. Trimming cost V 3 bases and J 1 base, with 7 bases left between them. This CDR3 has 14 amino acids. CDR3 region: CASSEGVNTGELFF. In DNA, the CDR3 is TGTGCCAGCAGCGAGGGGGTGAACACCGGGGAGCTGTTTTTT.

This chain connects TRBV6-1 to TRBJ1-5; 7 positions agree with TRBD1. CDR1 is MNHNS and CDR2 is SASEGT in the germline V gene. This CDR3 has 14 amino acids. Germline trimming cut 5 bases from V and 1 base from J; bases unmatched to any gene: 2. The CDR3 DNA is TGTGCCAGCAGTATACAGGGGAGCAATCAGCCCCAGCATTTT. Protein sequence: CASSIQGSNQPQHF.

This chain uses TRBV7-2 with TRBJ2-3, with TRBD2 identical over 9 bases. V lost 1 base and J lost 2; bases outside the gene matches: 4. The CDR3 runs 16 residues. Germline V gives CDR1 SGHTA, CDR2 FQGNSA. CDR3 coding DNA: TGTGCCAGCAGCTTAGATCCTAGCGGGGTCACAGATACGCAGTATTTT. Translated: CASSLDPSGVTDTQYF.

The chain is built from TRBV27 and TRBJ1-2; a possible D gene is TRBD1 (6 bases). CDR1 is MNHEY and CDR2 is SMNVEV in the germline V gene (reference sequence). The CDR3 contains 17 residues. Trimming took off 0 bases at V and 5 bases at J, with 19 bases between the two ends. CDR3 bases: TGTGCCAGCAGTTTATCGTCCACGCCGGACAGACCGTATGGCTACACCTTC. It specifies CASSLSSTPDRPYGYTF.

The chain employs TRBV4-3 and TRBJ2-7; D is possibly TRBD2 (6 bases). Germline V gives CDR1 LGHNA, CDR2 YSLEER. Trimming removed 1 base from V and 3 bases from J, with 13 bases in between. The CDR3 consists of 15 residues. CDR3 in DNA: TGCGCCAGCAGCCAAGGAGTCGGGAGTTACTACGAGCAGTACTTC. Its protein is CASSQGVGSYYEQYF.

The rearrangement links TRBV2 to TRBJ2-1, with 7 bases that match TRBD1. This CDR3 has 13 amino acids. With V trimmed by 5 bases and J by 5 bases, 3 bases remained unmatched. Germline V gives CDR1 SNHLY, CDR2 FYNNEI. The CDR3: CASSRDRNNEQFF. The CDR3 DNA is TGTGCCAGCAGTCGGGACAGAAACAATGAGCAGTTCTTC.

The gene calls are TRBV29-1 and TRBJ2-1; maybe TRBD2 (6 bases). V was clipped by 7 bases and J by 4 bases, with 17 bases between them. CDR3 length equals 14 residues. CDR1 is SQVTM, CDR2 ANQGSEA, per germline. CDR3 DNA sequence: TGCAGCGGTCAATCATGGGACTTGTACAATGAGCAGTTCTTC. Translated, it gives CSGQSWDLYNEQFF.

This sequence joins TRBV5-6 and TRBJ2-2; a possible D gene is TRBD2 (5 bases). Deletions cut 4 bases from V and 3 bases from J, with 16 bases between. The CDR3 extends over 16 amino acids. Germline V gene lookup returns CDR1 SGHDT and CDR2 YYEEEE. The CDR3 nucleotides read TGTGCCAGCAGCCAGTCGGGCATGGAGGACACCGGGGAGCTGTTTTTT. Amino acids: CASSQSGMEDTGELFF. The variable domain in full, with the rest retrieved from reference TRBV5-6 and TRBJ2-2, is DAGVTQSPTHLIKTRGQQVTLRCSPKSGHDTVSWYQQALGQGPQFIFQYYEEEERQRGNFPDRFSGHQFPNYSSELNVNALLLGDSALYLCASSQSGMEDTGELFFGEGSRLTVL.

This chain uses TRBV7-2 with TRBJ2-2, with D maybe TRBD2 (10 bases). Germline values: CDR1 SGHTA, CDR2 FQGNSA. V was cut by 5 bases and J by 5 bases, with 21 bases left in between. This CDR3 spans 17 amino acids. CDR3: CASSRTGVAGGTGELFF. CDR3 bases: TGTGCCAGCAGCCGGACAGGGGTAGCGGGGGGTACCGGGGAGCTGTTTTTT.

The J gene is TRBJ2-7, the V gene TRBV5-4, with D perhaps matching TRBD2 (5 bases). V was trimmed by 3 bases and J by 9 bases, leaving 22 bases between them. The germline V gene has CDR1 SGHNT and CDR2 YYREEE (reference sequence). The CDR3 runs 15 residues. CDR3 bases: TGTGCCAGCAGCTCGGAGGAGTTTACTTCTAATGGGCAGTACTTC. Translation: CASSSEEFTSNGQYF.

The chain has TRBV5-6 and TRBJ2-6, with TRBD1 matching 9 bases. Germline V CDR1 and CDR2: SGHDT, YYEEEE. This CDR3 contains 17 residues. V shed 4 bases and J 2 bases; nucleotides not matched to a gene: 7. The CDR3 loop reads CASSVTGGRAGANVLTF. The CDR3 DNA sequence: TGTGCCAGCAGCGTAACAGGGGGCCGGGCTGGGGCCAACGTCCTGACTTTC.

The chain uses TRBV27 and TRBJ2-7; 7 bases are a match to TRBD2. Trimming removed 2 bases from V and 3 bases from J; junction bases left unmatched: 4. CDR1 is MNHEY and CDR2 is SMNVEV in the germline V gene (reference sequence). This CDR3 spans 14 amino acids. Written as DNA, the CDR3 is TGTGCCAGCAGTTTAGTGGCTAGCGGCTACGAGCAGTACTTC. Translating it yields CASSLVASGYEQYF.

The chain is built from TRBV11-2 and TRBJ1-2; no clear D gene. V lost 1 base, J lost 2 bases, and 5 bases lay in between. The germline V gene has CDR1 SGHAT and CDR2 FQNNGV. This CDR3 spans 13 amino acids. This CDR3 is CASSLAQNYGYTF. The DNA for the CDR3 is TGTGCCAGCAGCTTAGCCCAGAACTATGGCTACACCTTC.

The chain joins TRBV6-4 to TRBJ2-2, with a tentative D call TRBD1 (6 bases). This CDR3 is built from 14 residues. Germline V lookup: CDR1 MRHNA, CDR2 SNTAGT. Trimming left V 4 bases short and J 0 bases short, with 6 bases between. The CDR3 DNA reads TGTGCCAGCAGTGGGACAGCGAACACCGGGGAGCTGTTTTTT. This translates into CASSGTANTGELFF.

This clone was detected only a few times. V and J are TRBV28 and TRBJ2-7; D unclear. The V end lost 8 bases, the J end lost 3 bases, and 17 bases lay between the germline ends. Looked up from germline, CDR1 is MDHEN and CDR2 is SYDVKM. The CDR3 loop spans 14 amino acids. CDR3 in amino acids: CASGLGGVDYEQYF. The CDR3 DNA reads TGTGCCAGCGGCTTGGGTGGAGTAGACTACGAGCAGTACTTC.

DNA of the CDR3: TGTGCCAGTAGGGACAGGGGGAGGCACGAGCAGTACTTC. This sequence encodes CASRDRGRHEQYF. The V call is TRBV19, the J call TRBJ2-7, with 10 bases aligning to TRBD1. CDR3 length: 13 residues. With 6 bases clipped from V and 5 bases from J, the junction kept 4 bases outside the gene matches. Germline V gene data show CDR1 as LNHDA and CDR2 as SQIVND (reference sequence).

This clone appeared a single time. The rearrangement links TRBV7-9 to TRBJ1-3; TRBD1 might be the D (5 bases). With 2 bases removed from V and 3 bases from J, the gap between germline ends came to 17 bases. The CDR3 contains 17 residues. Germline V gene lookup returns CDR1 SEHNR and CDR2 FQNEAQ (reference sequence). The DNA for the CDR3 is TGTGCCAGCAGCTTATCCCCCCCGGACATAAGTGGAAACACCATATATTTT. Residues: CASSLSPPDISGNTIYF.

This rearrangement joins TRBV4-2 to TRBJ1-4; no definite D call. With 0 bases removed from V and 10 bases from J, the gap between germline ends came to 12 bases. The CDR3 covers 14 residues. Germline V lookup: CDR1 LGHNA, CDR2 YNFKEQ. The CDR3 DNA reads TGTGCCAGCAGCCAAGATAGCAATTCCAGAAAACTGTTTTTT. Amino acid sequence: CASSQDSNSRKLFF.

The CDR3 DNA reads TGTGCCAGCAGCTTGGTTGGACTGGACTCTGGAAACACCATATATTTT. The encoded protein is CASSLVGLDSGNTIYF. The chain recombines TRBV5-6 with TRBJ1-3; D is uncertain. CDR3 size: 16 residues. Trimming took 0 bases from V and 0 from J, leaving 10 bases between them. Germline loops: CDR1 SGHDT, CDR2 YYEEEE.